These 5 T cell receptor beta chains were sequenced from one sample in a study of CD4 T cells in relation to SARS-CoV-2 and coronaviruses. For these receptors, no antigen is known. Repertoires were generated with immunoSEQ multiplex PCR, while TCRdb's copy carries only in-frame clones and drops some. Among around 31,000 clones listed, around three quarters were seen once. Sequencing was carried out using memory CD4+ T cells from PBMCs, cultured in vitro. These TCRs come from an adult with COVID-19.

V gene TRBV7-2 combines with J gene TRBJ2-2, with 16 bases aligning to TRBD2. Germline V gene data show CDR1 as SGHTA and CDR2 as FQGNSA. The V and J ends lost 7 bases and 7 bases, in that order; junction bases with no gene match: 3. This CDR3 contains 15 residues. CDR3: CASKGTSGRGGELFF. In nucleotides, the CDR3 is TGTGCCAGCAAGGGGACTAGCGGGAGGGGCGGGGAGCTGTTTTTT.

This clone was detected once. The rearrangement uses TRBV6-5 and TRBJ2-5; D unresolved. CDR1 and CDR2 from the germline V gene are MNHEY and SVGAGI. The V and J ends lost 6 bases and 2 bases respectively, with 10 bases between them. The CDR3 consists of 13 residues. DNA for the CDR3: TGTGCCAGCAGCACGAGAAAACAAGAGACCCAGTACTTC. The encoded protein is CASSTRKQETQYF.

This clone was detected only a few times. V and J are TRBV14 and TRBJ2-7; D unclear. Germline CDR1 is SGHDN and CDR2 is FVKESK. CDR3 size: 13 residues. V was shortened by 6 bases and J by 4 bases, with 13 bases between the two germline ends. CDR3 DNA sequence: TGTGCCAGCAGACACCCTTACGAGTACGAGCAGTACTTC. Amino acids: CASRHPYEYEQYF.

This chain links TRBV2 with TRBJ2-7, with 7 bases identical to TRBD1. Germline V gene data show CDR1 as SNHLY and CDR2 as FYNNEI. The CDR3 extends over 15 amino acids. Germline trimming cut 6 bases from V and 1 base from J; bases unmatched to any gene: 9. CDR3 sequence (DNA): TGTGCCAGCAGCCAAGGGACAGTCTCATCCTACGAGCAGTACTTC. This codes for CASSQGTVSSYEQYF.

The V call is TRBV5-5, the J call TRBJ2-1; TRBD1 agrees at 12 bases. Germline CDR1 and CDR2: SGHKS and YYEKEE (reference sequence). The CDR3 loop spans 15 amino acids. V was pared by 3 bases and J by 9 bases, with 7 bases of the junction left unmatched. The CDR3 bases are TGTGCCAGCAGCTCCCGGGACAGGGGGCAACGTGAGCAGTTCTTC. As protein: CASSSRDRGQREQFF.